This T cell receptor (beta chain) was captured by sequencing in a study of cytomegalovirus exposure and HLA in healthy donors. Points from the study as a whole: Researchers reported that three CMV-associated chains were confirmed in vitro as CMV antigen-specific.

About this clone: Its antigen remains unknown.

With 60 Vbeta and 13 Jbeta primers, the PCR was carried out. Profiled with immunoSEQ multiplex PCR; TCRdb holds only in-frame clones, not every one. The data contain approximately 250,000 clones, roughly 81% of them singletons. The CDR3 spans 14 residues. The germline gives CDR1 SGHRS, CDR2 YFSETQ. Deletions cut 5 bases from V and 0 bases from J, with 12 bases between. The J gene is TRBJ2-7, the V gene TRBV5-1, with no clear D. The receptor comes from a girl aged 2 to 10 in good health and CMV-seronegative. Material for sequencing was PBMCs. The CDR3 loop is CASRWQADSYEQYF. In DNA form, the CDR3 reads TGCGCCAGCAGGTGGCAGGCCGACTCCTACGAGCAGTACTTC.